This T cell receptor (beta chain) appears in the sequencing data of a study of T cell responses to AZD1222 COVID-19 vaccine. Study-wide findings and caveats: Of spike-specific TCRs, nearly half reportedly target regions left unmutated in variants. Across spike, vaccine-associated CD4 TCRs were found, dominant at 160-218 and 743-854. Two AZD1222 administrations were followed by greater Spike-specific TCR breadth and depth.

Produced via immunoSEQ multiplex PCR; TCRdb's table is partial and in-frame only. The table lists some 150,000 clones, about 90% of them singletons, with around 4.5% in the top ten. A note on this clone: The target antigen is unknown.

Source: peripheral blood, taken 28 days after the second dose of the MenACWY control vaccine. The TCR originated in an adult who received the MenACWY meningococcal vaccine as a control.

The CDR3: CASSKKPPERTVSSYEQYF. Here the CDR3 DNA reads TGTGCCAGCTCAAAAAAGCCCCCCGAAAGGACGGTGAGCTCCTACGAGCAGTACTTC. The genes are TRBV27 and TRBJ2-7; D ambiguous. This CDR3 has 19 residues. The V end lost 8 bases, the J end lost 0 bases, and 29 bases lay between the germline ends. Germline V CDR1 and CDR2: MNHEY, SMNVEV (reference sequence).